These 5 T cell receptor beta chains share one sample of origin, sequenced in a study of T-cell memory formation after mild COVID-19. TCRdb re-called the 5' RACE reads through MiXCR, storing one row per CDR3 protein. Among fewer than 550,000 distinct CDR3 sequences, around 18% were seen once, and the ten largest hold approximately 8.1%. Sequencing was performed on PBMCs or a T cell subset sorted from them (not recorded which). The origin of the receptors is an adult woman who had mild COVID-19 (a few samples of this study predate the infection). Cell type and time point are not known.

The CDR3 here is CASSRGTSGTSYEQYF. The DNA for the CDR3 is TGCGCCAGCAGCAGAGGGACTAGCGGGACCTCGTACGAGCAGTACTTC. The chain carries TRBV5-1 and TRBJ2-7, with TRBD2 identical over 13 bases. This CDR3 is 16 amino acids long. The ends lost 4 bases at V and 4 bases at J; junction bases unmatched: 8. Germline values: CDR1 SGHRS, CDR2 YFSETQ.

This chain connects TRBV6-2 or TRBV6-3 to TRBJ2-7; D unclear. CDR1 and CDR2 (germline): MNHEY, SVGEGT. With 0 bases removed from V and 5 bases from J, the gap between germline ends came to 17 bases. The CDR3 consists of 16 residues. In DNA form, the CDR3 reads TGTGCCAGCAGTTACTCGGCGAATCCCCTGATCCACGAGCAGTACTTC. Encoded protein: CASSYSANPLIHEQYF.

The CDR3 protein is CASSALTGDYGYTF. CDR3 nucleotide sequence: TGTGCCAGCAGCGCCCTCACAGGGGACTATGGCTACACCTTC. This sequence joins TRBV9 and TRBJ1-2; TRBD1 aligns across 7 bases. CDR3 length equals 14 residues. The V and J ends lost 3 bases and 3 bases, in that order; junction bases with no gene match: 5. The germline gives CDR1 SGDLS, CDR2 YYNGEE.

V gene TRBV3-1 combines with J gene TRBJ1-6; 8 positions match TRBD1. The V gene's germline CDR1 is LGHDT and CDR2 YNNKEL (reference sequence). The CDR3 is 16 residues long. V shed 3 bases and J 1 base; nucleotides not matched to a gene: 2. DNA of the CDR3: TGTGCCAGCAGCCAGAGGACAGGGTCCTATAATTCACCCCTCCACTTT. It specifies CASSQRTGSYNSPLHF.

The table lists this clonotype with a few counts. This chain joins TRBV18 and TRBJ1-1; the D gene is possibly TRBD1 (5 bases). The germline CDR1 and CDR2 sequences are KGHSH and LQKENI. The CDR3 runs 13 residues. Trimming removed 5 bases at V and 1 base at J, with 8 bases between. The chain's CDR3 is CASSTTENTEAFF. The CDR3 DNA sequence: TGTGCCAGCTCAACGACAGAGAACACTGAAGCTTTCTTT. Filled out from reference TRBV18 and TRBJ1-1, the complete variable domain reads NAGVMQNPRHLVRRRGQEARLRCSPMKGHSHVYWYRQLPEEGLKFMVYLQKENIIDESGMPKERFSAEFPKEGPSILRIQQVVRGDSAAYFCASSTTENTEAFFGQGTRLTVV.